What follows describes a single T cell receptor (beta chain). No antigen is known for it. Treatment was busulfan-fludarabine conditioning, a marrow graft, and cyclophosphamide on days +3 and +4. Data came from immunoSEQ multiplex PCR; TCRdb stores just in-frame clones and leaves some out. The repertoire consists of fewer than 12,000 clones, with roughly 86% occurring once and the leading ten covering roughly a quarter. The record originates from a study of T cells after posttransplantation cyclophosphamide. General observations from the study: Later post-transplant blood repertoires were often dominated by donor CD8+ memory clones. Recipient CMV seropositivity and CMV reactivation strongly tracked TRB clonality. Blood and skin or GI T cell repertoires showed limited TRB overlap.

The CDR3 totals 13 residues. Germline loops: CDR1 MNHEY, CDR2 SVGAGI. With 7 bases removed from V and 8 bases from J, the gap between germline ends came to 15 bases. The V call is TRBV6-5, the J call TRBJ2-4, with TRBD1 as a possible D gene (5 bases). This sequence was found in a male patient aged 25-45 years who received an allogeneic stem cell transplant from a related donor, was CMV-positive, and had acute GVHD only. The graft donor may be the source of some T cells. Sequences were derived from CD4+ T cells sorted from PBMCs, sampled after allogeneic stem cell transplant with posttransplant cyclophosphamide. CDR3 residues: CASKAPGMDIQYF. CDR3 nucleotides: TGTGCCAGCAAGGCCCCAGGGATGGACATTCAGTACTTC.